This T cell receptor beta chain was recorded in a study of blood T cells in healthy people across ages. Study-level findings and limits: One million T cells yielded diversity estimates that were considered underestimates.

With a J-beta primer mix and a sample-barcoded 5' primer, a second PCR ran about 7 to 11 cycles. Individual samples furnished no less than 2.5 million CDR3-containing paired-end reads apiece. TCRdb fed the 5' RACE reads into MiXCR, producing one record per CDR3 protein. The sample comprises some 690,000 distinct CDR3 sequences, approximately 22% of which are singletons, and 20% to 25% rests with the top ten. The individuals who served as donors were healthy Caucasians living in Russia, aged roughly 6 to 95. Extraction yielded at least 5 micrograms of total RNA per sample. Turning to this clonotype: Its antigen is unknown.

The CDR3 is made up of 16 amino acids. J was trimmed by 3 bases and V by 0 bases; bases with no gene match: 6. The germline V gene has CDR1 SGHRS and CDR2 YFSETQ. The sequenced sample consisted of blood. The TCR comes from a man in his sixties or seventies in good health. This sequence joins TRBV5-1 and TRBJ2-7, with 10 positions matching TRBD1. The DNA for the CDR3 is TGCGCCAGCAGCTTGGTAGGGGACAGGGGAGTCTACGAGCAGTACTTC. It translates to CASSLVGDRGVYEQYF.